One and the same sample provided the 27 T cell receptor beta chains below, sequenced in a study of blood T cell repertoires in COVID-19. The data were produced by immunoSEQ multiplex PCR, yet TCRdb's version contains in-frame clones alone and is incomplete. The table has about 140,000 clones, over 70% seen once. Sequenced: PBMCs or T cells enriched from blood (not recorded which). These TCRs come from a man aged 50 to 59 in a cohort exposed to, infected with or recovered from COVID-19 (not recorded which).

The chain employs TRBV19 and TRBJ1-5; D ambiguous. The CDR3 spans 15 residues. Germline values: CDR1 LNHDA, CDR2 SQIVND (reference sequence). The ends were cut back, 5 bases at V and 0 bases at J, with 11 bases in the middle. CDR3 in amino acids: CASSSQAYSNQPQHF. The CDR3, as DNA: TGTGCCAGTAGTTCTCAGGCCTATAGCAATCAGCCCCAGCATTTT.

This chain's CDR3 is CASSWTGVTEAFF. In nucleotides, the CDR3 is TGTGCCAGCAGTTGGACAGGGGTCACTGAAGCTTTCTTT. The chain uses TRBV28 and TRBJ1-1, with TRBD1 identical over 9 bases. J lost 4 bases, V lost 4 bases, and 1 base had no gene match. Per germline, CDR1 MDHEN and CDR2 SYDVKM. The length of the CDR3 is 13 residues.

This clone has just a few counts. The V and J genes are TRBV10-2 and TRBJ2-2; 8 bases align to TRBD2. This CDR3 comprises 13 residues. Looked up from germline, CDR1 is WSHSY and CDR2 is SAAADI. V was clipped by 6 bases and J by 6 bases; unmatched bases: 3. The CDR3 reads CASRAGVAGELFF. The CDR3 DNA sequence: TGCGCCAGCAGAGCGGGGGTGGCCGGGGAGCTGTTTTTT.

The gene calls are TRBV5-1 and TRBJ2-2, with D unresolved. The V gene lost 0 bases and the J gene lost 2 bases, with 11 bases spanning the gap. Germline CDR1 SGHRS, CDR2 YFSETQ. This CDR3 has 16 amino acids. Here the CDR3 DNA reads TGCGCCAGCAGCTTGGAGCCCCTAAGTAACACCGGGGAGCTGTTTTTT. This translates into CASSLEPLSNTGELFF.

Comments on this clone: Distinct nucleotide sequences in the sample also encode this CDR3. The V call is TRBV7-8, the J call TRBJ2-7, with TRBD2 matching 8 bases. V was clipped by 6 bases and J by 3 bases; unmatched bases: 4. CDR3 length: 13 residues. From germline, CDR1 is SGHVS and CDR2 FQNEAQ. CDR3 sequence: CASSRSGSYEQYF. CDR3 DNA sequence: TGTGCCAGCAGTCGGAGCGGGAGCTACGAGCAGTACTTC.

Only a few counts were recorded for this clone. The genes are TRBV24-1 and TRBJ1-5, with TRBD1 as a possible D gene (6 bases). Trimming pared 1 base from V and 4 bases from J, leaving 19 bases between. CDR1 and CDR2 from the germline V gene are KGHDR and SFDVKD. CDR3 length equals 18 residues. CDR3 DNA: TGTGCCACCAGTGATTTACTTCACAGGCCCACAGGGAATCAGCCCCAGCATTTT. It codes for CATSDLLHRPTGNQPQHF.

The rearrangement links TRBV19 to TRBJ2-4; maybe TRBD2 (6 bases). Germline V gene sequence: CDR1 LNHDA, CDR2 SQIVND (reference sequence). There are 14 residues in the CDR3. V was cut by 1 base and J by 4 bases, with 8 bases left in between. The CDR3: CASSIGGLKNIQYF. The CDR3 DNA sequence: TGTGCCAGTAGTATAGGGGGACTGAAAAACATTCAGTACTTC.

The V call is TRBV27, the J call TRBJ1-1, with TRBD1 matching over 9 bases. The CDR3 consists of 14 residues. J lost 5 bases, V lost 5 bases, and 6 bases had no gene match. In germline, CDR1 is MNHEY, CDR2 SMNVEV (reference sequence). The CDR3 DNA sequence: TGTGCCAGCAGTGTTACAGGGGGCTGGACTGAAGCTTTCTTT. It codes for CASSVTGGWTEAFF.

This chain joins TRBV28 and TRBJ2-7, with a possible D match to TRBD2 (6 bases). V dropped 10 bases and J dropped 3 bases, with 22 bases sitting between them. The CDR3 spans 15 residues. The germline CDR1 and CDR2 sequences are MDHEN and SYDVKM. The CDR3 loop reads CATTTTGGNLYEQYF. The DNA of the CDR3 is TGTGCCACCACCACAACGGGCGGGAACCTCTACGAGCAGTACTTC.

This sequence joins TRBV5-1 and TRBJ2-6; 7 bases are shared with TRBD1. Germline V gives CDR1 SGHRS, CDR2 YFSETQ. The CDR3 runs 17 residues. V was clipped by 3 bases and J by 0 bases; unmatched bases: 6. The CDR3 DNA sequence: TGCGCCAGCAGCTCGGGACAGAGGAGCTCTGGGGCCAACGTCCTGACTTTC. This gives the protein CASSSGQRSSGANVLTF.

J is TRBJ2-1 and V is TRBV30; 11 positions agree with TRBD2. J lost 4 bases, V lost 5 bases, and 7 bases had no gene match. The CDR3 is made up of 15 amino acids. Per germline, CDR1 GTSNPN and CDR2 SVGIG (reference sequence). The CDR3 sequence: CAWAGRLAGYNEQFF. For the CDR3, the DNA is TGTGCCTGGGCTGGTAGACTAGCGGGGTACAATGAGCAGTTCTTC.

This sequence joins TRBV28 and TRBJ1-1; D perhaps matches TRBD1 (6 bases). Germline V gene data show CDR1 as MDHEN and CDR2 as SYDVKM. The length of the CDR3 is 16 residues. The V gene lost 3 bases and the J gene lost 2 bases, with 16 bases spanning the gap. The CDR3 bases are TGTGCCAGCAGTTTTGACTCCATAGGGGGAAACACTGAAGCTTTCTTT. It specifies CASSFDSIGGNTEAFF.

The chain employs TRBV9 and TRBJ2-7, with D possibly matching TRBD2 (5 bases). CDR3 length: 14 amino acids. V dropped 0 bases and J dropped 6 bases, with 13 bases sitting between them. Looked up from germline, CDR1 is SGDLS and CDR2 is YYNGEE. Written as DNA, the CDR3 is TGTGCCAGCAGCGTAGGTCGGGATGCGGGCGAGCAGTACTTC. It specifies CASSVGRDAGEQYF.

V is TRBV9 and J is TRBJ2-1; D is possibly TRBD2 (6 bases). The CDR3 runs 12 residues. Trimming shortened V by 0 bases and J by 8 bases, and 6 bases separated the two germline ends. The V gene's germline CDR1 is SGDLS and CDR2 YYNGEE. This chain's CDR3 is CASSVGGDEQFF. In DNA form, the CDR3 reads TGTGCCAGCAGCGTAGGGGGGGATGAGCAGTTCTTC. Full variable domain (remainder filled in from reference TRBV9 and TRBJ2-1): DSGVTQTPKHLITATGQRVTLRCSPRSGDLSVYWYQQSLDQGLQFLIQYYNGEERAKGNILERFSAQQFPDLHSELNLSSLELGDSALYFCASSVGGDEQFFGPGTRLTVL.

The DNA for the CDR3 is TGTGCCACCATGAAAGGACAGGGAGAGAATGAGCAGTTCTTC. This encodes CATMKGQGENEQFF. The chain combines TRBV24-1 with TRBJ2-1; 8 nucleotides match TRBD1. In germline, CDR1 is KGHDR, CDR2 SFDVKD. This CDR3 has 14 residues. V was pared by 8 bases and J by 7 bases, with 9 bases of the junction left unmatched.

This clone was counted a few times. The chain has TRBV4-1 and TRBJ1-1, with unresolved D. Germline assignment: CDR1 MGHRA and CDR2 YSYEKL. V dropped 6 bases and J dropped 1 base, with 15 bases sitting between them. The CDR3 runs to 15 residues. The CDR3 bases are TGCGCCAGCAGACCAACCCCCACTCCGAACACTGAAGCTTTCTTT. Translating it yields CASRPTPTPNTEAFF.

This chain joins TRBV4-2 and TRBJ1-5, with TRBD1 matching over 10 bases. Unmatched junction bases numbered 15, after V lost 1 base and J lost 0 bases. Germline CDR1 reads LGHNA; CDR2 reads YNFKEQ. The length of the CDR3 is 21 residues. CDR3 loop: CASSQGRDGDRGEDSNQPQHF. The CDR3 nucleotides are TGTGCCAGCAGCCAAGGGAGGGACGGGGACAGGGGAGAGGATAGCAATCAGCCCCAGCATTTT.

J is TRBJ1-1 and V is TRBV19, with D unresolved. The CDR3 covers 15 residues. Trimming removed 2 bases at V and 4 bases at J, with 14 bases between. Per germline, CDR1 LNHDA and CDR2 SQIVND (reference sequence). CDR3 region: CASSIILRVPTEAFF. CDR3 DNA: TGTGCCAGTAGTATAATCTTGAGGGTTCCCACTGAAGCTTTCTTT.

V and J are TRBV4-1 and TRBJ2-2; D possibly corresponds to TRBD2 (5 bases). Trimming stripped 4 bases from V and 4 bases from J, with 16 bases between. This CDR3 is 16 amino acids long. In germline, CDR1 is MGHRA, CDR2 YSYEKL. The CDR3: CASSRSLVGSTGELFF. The CDR3 nucleotides are TGCGCCAGCAGCCGGTCGCTTGTTGGGAGCACCGGGGAGCTGTTTTTT.

V is TRBV4-1 and J is TRBJ2-7; unclear D gene. Germline CDR1 is MGHRA and CDR2 is YSYEKL. This CDR3 is 13 amino acids long. V was clipped by 3 bases and J by 3 bases, with 9 bases between them. CDR3 loop: CASSQRILYEQYF. In DNA, the CDR3 is TGCGCCAGCAGCCAGAGGATCCTCTACGAGCAGTACTTC.

J is TRBJ2-3 and V is TRBV7-2; 8 nucleotides align to TRBD1. This CDR3 has 18 residues. Germline loops: CDR1 SGHTA, CDR2 FQGNSA. V lost 0 bases and J lost 0; bases outside the gene matches: 8. CDR3 sequence: CASSLAPQGAGSTDTQYF. CDR3 bases: TGTGCCAGCAGCTTAGCCCCTCAGGGGGCTGGAAGCACAGATACGCAGTATTTT.

This clone came up once. The V and J genes are TRBV5-6 and TRBJ2-7, with 7 bases aligning to TRBD1. Germline CDR1 SGHDT, CDR2 YYEEEE. The trim removed 1 base at V and 5 bases at J, leaving 12 bases unmatched. The CDR3 sequence is 16 residues long. The CDR3 coding sequence is TGTGCCAGCAGCTTGAAGGGACAGTTTGGAAATGACGAGCAGTACTTC. This translates into CASSLKGQFGNDEQYF.

V and J are TRBV27 and TRBJ2-2; tentative D call: TRBD2 (6 bases). Trimming shortened V by 8 bases and J by 4 bases, and 14 bases separated the two germline ends. The CDR3 runs to 14 residues. CDR1 is MNHEY and CDR2 is SMNVEV in the germline V gene (reference sequence). The DNA for the CDR3 is TGTGCCAGCCGAACCGTGGGGGGCACCGGGGAGCTGTTTTTT. Translating it yields CASRTVGGTGELFF.

This clone has just a few counts. The DNA of the CDR3 is TGTGCCAGCAGTTTGGGGGCAGGGGCAAATCAGCCCCAGCATTTT. This sequence encodes CASSLGAGANQPQHF. The chain joins TRBV27 to TRBJ1-5; possible D gene TRBD1, 6 bases. Deletions cut 3 bases from V and 4 bases from J, with 13 bases between. The CDR3 consists of 15 residues. The germline V gene has CDR1 MNHEY and CDR2 SMNVEV (reference sequence).

The J gene is TRBJ1-2, the V gene TRBV2; 7 nucleotides align to TRBD1. V lost 3 bases and J lost 8; bases outside the gene matches: 15. The CDR3 has 16 amino acids. CDR1 is SNHLY, CDR2 FYNNEI, per germline. The chain's CDR3 is CASSDALTGNLFGYTF. In DNA form, the CDR3 reads TGTGCCAGCAGTGATGCCCTGACAGGGAACCTCTTCGGCTACACCTTC. Using reference TRBV2 and TRBJ1-2 for the parts outside the CDR3, the full variable domain is EPEVTQTPSHQVTQMGQEVILRCVPISNHLYFYWYRQILGQKVEFLVSFYNNEISEKSEIFDDQFSVERPDGSNFTLKIRSTKLEDSAMYFCASSDALTGNLFGYTFGSGTRLTVV.

The V gene is TRBV7-9, the J gene TRBJ1-2, with TRBD1 as a possible D gene (5 bases). CDR3 size: 14 residues. Germline CDR1 and CDR2: SEHNR and FQNEAQ (reference sequence). Trimming took 6 bases from V and 3 from J, leaving 14 bases between them. Here the CDR3 reads CASRSALQDYGYTF. CDR3 nucleotides: TGTGCCAGCAGATCCGCCTTACAGGACTATGGCTACACCTTC.

V is TRBV19 and J is TRBJ1-4; 7 nucleotides agree with TRBD1. The CDR3 loop spans 15 amino acids. V was pared by 4 bases and J by 4 bases, with 6 bases of the junction left unmatched. CDR1 is LNHDA and CDR2 is SQIVND in the germline V gene (reference sequence). CDR3: CASSTTTGLNEKLFF. The CDR3 DNA sequence: TGTGCCAGTAGTACCACGACAGGGCTTAATGAAAAACTGTTTTTT.